The entry below describes one T cell receptor (gamma chain). Other nucleotide sequences in the sample specify the same CDR3. This record comes from a study of gamma-delta chains in newborns, infants, children. TCRdb re-processed the reads via CATT. The sample shows around 900 gamma-chain clones, approximately 59% of them seen only once. This TCR derives from a child who was a newborn, infant or young child, either healthy, febrile or measles-vaccinated (not recorded which). The sequenced sample was blood.

CDR3 protein: CALWEDKKLF. CDR3 coding DNA: TGTGCCTTGTGGGAGGATAAGAAGCTCTTT. The J gene went uncalled, whereas the V gene is TRGV9. This CDR3 is built from 10 residues. Germline CDR1 reads GITISATS; CDR2 reads ISYDGTV (reference sequence).